A single TCR beta chain is shown here with its context. Repertoires were generated with immunoSEQ multiplex PCR, while TCRdb's copy carries only in-frame clones and drops some. The data contain tens of thousands of clones, approximately 85% of them singletons. The CDR3 contains 14 residues. Looked up from germline, CDR1 is SGHRS and CDR2 is YFSETQ. J lost 2 bases, V lost 4 bases, and 6 bases had no gene match. The sample originates from a study of blood T cell repertoires in COVID-19. Study-level background: Nucleic acid was either cDNA or gDNA, and it came from T cells, B-cell-depleted T cells, or PBMCs.

What was sequenced was peripheral blood. The gene calls are TRBV5-1 and TRBJ2-7; 7 bases match TRBD1. This TCR was recovered from a human donor in a cohort sampled during active COVID-19. Here the CDR3 DNA reads TGCGCCAGCAGCCTGACAGGGTCTGCCTACGAGCAGTACTTC. Residues: CASSLTGSAYEQYF.